Below, 23 T cell receptor beta chains from the same sample are listed, as sequenced in a study of blood T cell repertoires in COVID-19. The protocol was immunoSEQ multiplex PCR, while the TCRdb copy is restricted to in-frame clones and leaves out a portion. This table holds roughly 98,000 clones, 80% to 90% found once. The specimen sequenced was peripheral blood. The origin of the receptors is a human donor in a cohort sampled during active COVID-19.

The J gene is TRBJ1-2, the V gene TRBV18, with TRBD1 as a possible D gene (5 bases). The CDR3 contains 14 residues. The germline gives CDR1 KGHSH, CDR2 LQKENI. Trimming shortened V by 6 bases and J by 4 bases, and 15 bases separated the two germline ends. The CDR3 is CASSPGPGGYGYTF. CDR3 DNA sequence: TGTGCCAGCTCCCCAGGGCCGGGGGGCTATGGCTACACCTTC.

The genes are TRBV6-1 and TRBJ1-2, with D hard to call. The CDR3 extends over 15 amino acids. V lost 0 bases and J 4 bases, leaving 12 bases between the germline ends. CDR1 and CDR2 (germline): MNHNS, SASEGT. CDR3 sequence (DNA): TGTGCCAGCAGTGAAGCGCTTCGGGGTAGCTATGGCTACACCTTC. Translation: CASSEALRGSYGYTF.

The V call is TRBV5-1, the J call TRBJ2-7; the D is unclear. V dropped 5 bases and J dropped 3 bases, with 12 bases sitting between them. CDR3 length: 13 amino acids. Germline values: CDR1 SGHRS, CDR2 YFSETQ. Written as DNA, the CDR3 is TGCGCCAGCAGGGGTTCTGACAACTACGAGCAGTACTTC. Protein product: CASRGSDNYEQYF.

The rearrangement links TRBV3-1 (or the pseudogene TRBV3-2) to TRBJ1-4, with a weak D call TRBD1 (6 bases). V lost 4 bases, J lost 12 bases, and 21 bases lay in between. Germline lookup yields CDR1 LGHDT and CDR2 YNNKEL (reference sequence). The CDR3 runs to 15 residues. This chain's CDR3 is CASSPRGWTKSELFF. The CDR3 nucleotides are TGTGCCAGCAGCCCCAGGGGATGGACGAAGAGCGAACTGTTTTTT.

This clone was seen at least ten times. J is TRBJ2-1 and V is TRBV15; the D gene is possibly TRBD2 (5 bases). V lost 4 bases and J lost 6, with 16 bases in between. Germline V lookup: CDR1 LNHNV, CDR2 YYDKDF (reference sequence). CDR3 length: 15 amino acids. Written as DNA, the CDR3 is TGTGCCACCAGCACGAGGACGGGAATGGGCAATGAGCAGTTCTTC. Its translation: CATSTRTGMGNEQFF. The full variable domain, its missing parts supplied by reference TRBV15 and TRBJ2-1, is DAMVIQNPRYQVTQFGKPVTLSCSQTLNHNVMYWYQQKSSQAPKLLFHYYDKDFNNEADTPDNFQSRRPNTSFCFLDIRSPGLGDTAMYLCATSTRTGMGNEQFFGPGTRLTVL.

The chain is built from TRBV7-9 and TRBJ2-7; 7 nucleotides line up with TRBD2. Germline loops: CDR1 SEHNR, CDR2 FQNEAQ (reference sequence). The CDR3 length is 16 residues. With V trimmed by 2 bases and J by 0 bases, 7 bases remained unmatched. CDR3 in DNA: TGTGCCAGCAGCTTACGTGCCCGGGGGGACTCCTACGAGCAGTACTTC. Translated: CASSLRARGDSYEQYF.

This chain links TRBV6-5 with TRBJ2-1; the D is unclear. Germline values: CDR1 MNHEY, CDR2 SVGAGI. The CDR3 contains 11 residues. V lost 0 bases and J 10 bases, leaving 4 bases between the germline ends. The CDR3 DNA follows: TGTGCCAGCAGTTACTCGGGCGAGCAGTTCTTC. Translated, it gives CASSYSGEQFF.

The V and J genes are TRBV19 and TRBJ1-5; weak D call: TRBD1 (6 bases). The CDR3 totals 17 residues. V was trimmed by 3 bases and J by 6 bases, leaving 21 bases between them. Germline V gene lookup returns CDR1 LNHDA and CDR2 SQIVND (reference sequence). CDR3 sequence reads: CASSILSVQGGGQPQHF. CDR3 coding DNA: TGTGCCAGTAGTATTTTATCGGTACAGGGTGGCGGTCAGCCCCAGCATTTT.

V gene TRBV2 combines with J gene TRBJ2-5; the match to TRBD2 covers 11 bases. CDR3 size: 18 residues. J lost 5 bases, V lost 1 base, and 12 bases had no gene match. Germline loops: CDR1 SNHLY, CDR2 FYNNEI. The CDR3 DNA sequence: TGTGCCAGCAGTGAAGTAGCGGGGGGGCGGAGGATGAGGGAGACCCAGTACTTC. This codes for CASSEVAGGRRMRETQYF.

J is TRBJ2-5 and V is TRBV5-1; the match to TRBD1 covers 7 bases. Trimming took 0 bases from V and 4 from J; bases not matched to a gene: 12. This CDR3 spans 17 amino acids. CDR1 SGHRS and CDR2 YFSETQ come from the germline V gene. This CDR3 reads CASSLAGTADVRETQYF. For the CDR3, the DNA is TGCGCCAGCAGCTTGGCCGGGACAGCGGACGTGCGAGAGACCCAGTACTTC.

The chain is built from TRBV28 and TRBJ1-3, with a tentative D call TRBD1 (6 bases). V was clipped by 8 bases and J by 7 bases, with 15 bases between them. Germline V gives CDR1 MDHEN, CDR2 SYDVKM. The CDR3 consists of 13 residues. The CDR3 loop is CASREGVANTIYF. CDR3 bases: TGTGCCAGCCGGGAGGGGGTCGCTAACACCATATATTTT.

The chain recombines TRBV5-5 with TRBJ1-1; 7 bases match TRBD1. With V trimmed by 3 bases and J by 1 base, 9 bases remained unmatched. CDR1 and CDR2 (germline): SGHKS, YYEKEE (reference sequence). This CDR3 has 16 amino acids. Here the CDR3 reads CASSSDVDRQNTEAFF. The CDR3 DNA reads TGTGCCAGCAGCTCGGACGTGGACAGGCAGAACACTGAAGCTTTCTTT.

This chain uses TRBV4-3 with TRBJ2-7; perhaps TRBD1 as D (6 bases). CDR1 LGHNA and CDR2 YSLEER come from the germline V gene. The CDR3 spans 16 residues. Between the trimmed V and J ends, which lost 4 bases and 0 bases, there was a span of 16 bases. Written as DNA, the CDR3 is TGCGCCAGCAGCCGAGACACAGGGTGGAGCTCCTACGAGCAGTACTTC. This translates into CASSRDTGWSSYEQYF.

This chain links TRBV14 with TRBJ2-2, with TRBD1 matching 9 bases. The CDR3 runs 15 residues. Germline loops: CDR1 SGHDN, CDR2 FVKESK. The V segment lost 4 bases and the J segment 6 bases; nucleotides outside the gene matches: 6. CDR3 loop: CASSLWDRAAGELFF. The CDR3 nucleotides read TGTGCCAGCAGCCTCTGGGACAGGGCCGCCGGGGAGCTGTTTTTT.

The chain carries TRBV6-4 and TRBJ2-2; a possible D gene is TRBD1 (6 bases). The germline V gene encodes CDR1 MRHNA and CDR2 SNTAGT. V lost 6 bases and J lost 1, with 15 bases in between. This CDR3 has 16 amino acids. The CDR3 region is CASRVGPGQNTGELFF. The CDR3 DNA follows: TGTGCCAGCAGAGTGGGGCCGGGACAGAACACCGGGGAGCTGTTTTTT.

V is TRBV27 and J is TRBJ1-3; D may be TRBD1 (5 bases). This CDR3 has 17 amino acids. The germline CDR1 and CDR2 sequences are MNHEY and SMNVEV (reference sequence). Trimming cost V 4 bases and J 0 bases, with 16 bases left between them. CDR3 sequence reads: CASSSGGPYFSGNTIYF. The CDR3 DNA sequence: TGTGCCAGCAGTTCCGGGGGACCCTACTTCTCTGGAAACACCATATATTTT.

This chain links TRBV11-3 with TRBJ2-7; TRBD2 aligns across 10 bases. Germline CDR1 is SGHNT and CDR2 is YENEEA. After removal of 5 bases from V and 4 bases from J, the junction contained 5 bases not matched to a gene. The length of the CDR3 is 14 residues. CDR3 in amino acids: CASSTVSGGYEQYF. The DNA for the CDR3 is TGTGCCAGCAGCACAGTTAGCGGGGGGTACGAGCAGTACTTC.

The J gene is TRBJ2-2, the V gene TRBV9; D may be TRBD1 (6 bases). V shed 4 bases and J shed 4 bases, with 11 bases lying between them. The CDR3 length is 14 residues. Germline V lookup: CDR1 SGDLS, CDR2 YYNGEE. The CDR3 DNA follows: TGTGCCAGCAGCACAAGACAGGCCACCGGGGAGCTGTTTTTT. Amino acids: CASSTRQATGELFF.

This chain joins TRBV5-1 and TRBJ1-2; TRBD1 matches at 7 bases. The CDR3 contains 14 residues. The germline V gene has CDR1 SGHRS and CDR2 YFSETQ. J lost 7 bases, V lost 2 bases, and 8 bases had no gene match. CDR3 loop: CASSFHRGETGYTF. The DNA of the CDR3 is TGCGCCAGCAGCTTCCACAGGGGAGAAACTGGCTACACCTTC.

The CDR3 loop is CASSTRATGVREQYF. DNA of the CDR3: TGTGCCAGCTCAACCCGGGCGACAGGCGTTAGGGAGCAGTACTTC. V gene TRBV18 combines with J gene TRBJ2-7; possible D gene TRBD1, 6 bases. The V end was cut by 5 bases, the J end by 7 bases, with 21 bases between. The CDR3 has 15 residues. The germline gives CDR1 KGHSH, CDR2 LQKENI.

On this clone itself: Relative to the germline gene, one junction end is altered; a read error may explain this. The chain combines TRBV7-7 with TRBJ2-2; TRBD2 might be the D (5 bases). Germline CDR1 SSHAT, CDR2 FNYEAQ (reference sequence). The CDR3 consists of 15 residues. The CDR3 loop reads CASSFAGNGAGELFF. The CDR3 nucleotides read TGTGCTAGCAGCTTTGCTGGGAACGGGGCCGGGGAGCTGTTTTTT.

The V gene is TRBV11-2, the J gene TRBJ1-5, with a possible D match to TRBD1 (6 bases). The germline CDR1 and CDR2 sequences are SGHAT and FQNNGV. The V gene lost 4 bases and the J gene lost 0 bases, with 13 bases spanning the gap. The CDR3 consists of 16 residues. The CDR3 reads CASSSQGDLSNQPQHF. CDR3 bases: TGTGCCAGCAGCTCACAGGGAGACCTTAGCAATCAGCCCCAGCATTTT.

This clone showed up just a few times. The rearrangement links TRBV5-6 to TRBJ1-5; D unclear. This CDR3 spans 15 amino acids. V lost 1 base and J lost 1, with 9 bases in between. Germline V CDR1 and CDR2: SGHDT, YYEEEE. CDR3 region: CASSLLRGSNQPQHF. CDR3 coding DNA: TGTGCCAGCAGCTTGTTACGCGGGAGCAATCAGCCCCAGCATTTT.